Below are 16 T cell receptor beta chains sequenced from a single sample in a study of T cells in women clearing cervical HPV infection. TCRdb's copy holds only in-frame clones and misses some; the assay was immunoSEQ multiplex PCR. Across about 37,000 clones, the top ten clones capture 1.4% of the sample. Sequences were obtained from blood buffy coat. All receptors come from a woman aged 18 to 75 with a cervical HPV16 infection that either progressed to CIN3+ or cleared (not recorded which).

A note on this clone: The missing CDR3 end, 3 residues past where the read stops, is filled in from the germline J gene. This sequence joins TRBV30 and TRBJ1-2; D is unresolved. The length of the CDR3 is 14 residues. Germline lookup yields CDR1 GTSNPN and CDR2 SVGIG (reference sequence). CDR3 DNA, as far as it was read: TGTGCCTGGAGTCCCGGGCGGGCGGATCGGGGC. The encoded protein is CAWSPGRADRG. The complete CDR3 sequence is CAWSPGRADRGYTF.

On this clone: From the germline J gene comes the end of the CDR3, since the read stops 3 residues before it. The chain employs TRBV2 and TRBJ2-3; TRBD2 matches at 13 bases. In germline, CDR1 is SNHLY, CDR2 FYNNEI. The trim removed 4 bases at V and 7 bases at J, leaving 5 bases unmatched. This CDR3 is 15 amino acids long. The CDR3 is CASSGTSGGTNTQYF. The covered CDR3 bases are TGTGCCAGCAGTGGGACTAGCGGGGGCACTAATACG. Variable domain in full (rest from reference TRBV2 and TRBJ2-3): EPEVTQTPSHQVTQMGQEVILRCVPISNHLYFYWYRQILGQKVEFLVSFYNNEISEKSEIFDDQFSVERPDGSNFTLKIRSTKLEDSAMYFCASSGTSGGTNTQYFGPGTRLTVL.

Concerning this clone: The CDR3 goes on 3 residues after the read ends, and that part is filled in from the germline J gene. The rearrangement joins TRBV5-1 to TRBJ2-3; 9 bases align to TRBD2. The junction had 12 bases not matched to a gene; V was cut back by 0 bases and J by 7 bases. The length of the CDR3 is 17 residues. The germline V gene has CDR1 SGHRS and CDR2 YFSETQ. The sequenced part of the CDR3 DNA is TGCGCCAGCAGCTTGGGACTAGCGGCCCCCTTGAGAAATACG. Protein sequence: CASSLGLAAPLRNT. The CDR3, in full, reads CASSLGLAAPLRNTQYF.

This clone is deemed medium-sized by its frequency. The read ends 3 residues before the CDR3 terminus; that terminus is restored from the germline J gene. This chain joins TRBV19 and TRBJ2-3; 12 nucleotides line up with TRBD2. Germline CDR1 and CDR2: LNHDA and SQIVND (reference sequence). Trimming removed 7 bases from V and 1 base from J; junction bases left unmatched: 9. CDR3 length: 17 residues. CDR3 loop: CASKPSGRAGRTDTQYF. The CDR3 DNA, read in part, is TGTGCCAGTAAGCCTAGCGGGAGGGCCGGTCGCACAGATACG.

As to this clone: The CDR3 is cut off 3 residues early in the read; its end comes from the germline J gene. The chain employs TRBV29-1 and TRBJ2-1; no clear D. This CDR3 spans 12 amino acids. Germline CDR1 SQVTM, CDR2 ANQGSEA. The germline V and J ends were trimmed by 5 bases and 3 bases, with 8 bases remaining between them. The part of the CDR3 DNA that was read is TGCAGCGTTTCCCCTAGCTACAATGAG. Residues: CSVSPSYNE. The full CDR3 reads CSVSPSYNEQFF.

On this clone: With the read ending 3 residues before the CDR3 end, the germline J gene is used to fill in that end. The rearrangement links TRBV29-1 to TRBJ2-3; D not certain. V gave up 4 bases and J gave up 4 bases, with 6 bases separating them. The CDR3 is 11 residues long. The germline gives CDR1 SQVTM, CDR2 ANQGSEA. The sequenced part of the CDR3 DNA is TGCAGCGTTGTCCAGTCAGATACG. Translating gives CSVVQSDT. The CDR3 in full is CSVVQSDTQYF.

On this clone itself: Read coverage stops 3 residues before the CDR3 terminus; the germline J gene supplies the remainder. The chain joins TRBV29-1 to TRBJ2-7; TRBD1 matches 7 bases. CDR1 and CDR2 (germline): SQVTM, ANQGSEA. Trimming took 6 bases from V and 5 from J; bases not matched to a gene: 7. This CDR3 region has 12 residues. CDR3 bases read: TGCAGCGTCGCAGGGGGAAGCGACGAG. Protein product: CSVAGGSDE. The CDR3, in full, reads CSVAGGSDEQYF.

On this clone: The read is 3 residues too short to cover the CDR3 end, so that end is filled in from the germline J gene. The V gene is TRBV14, the J gene TRBJ1-1; weak D call: TRBD1 (5 bases). Per the germline V gene, CDR1 is SGHDN and CDR2 is FVKESK. The CDR3 has 15 residues. V lost 4 bases, J lost 5 bases, and 17 bases lay in between. CDR3 sequence reads: CASSPTRWGGTEAFF. CDR3 DNA (partial): TGTGCCAGCAGCCCCACCCGATGGGGGGGTACTGAA. The whole variable domain, filled in from reference TRBV14 and TRBJ1-1, reads EAGVTQFPSHSVIEKGQTVTLRCDPISGHDNLYWYRRVMGKEIKFLLHFVKESKQDESGMPNNRFLAERTGGTYSTLKVQPAELEDSGVYFCASSPTRWGGTEAFFGQGTRLTVV.

On this clone itself: The CDR3 is cut off 3 residues early in the read; its end comes from the germline J gene. The chain carries TRBV5-1 and TRBJ1-1; 9 nucleotides agree with TRBD1. The CDR3 loop spans 15 amino acids. V was pared by 1 base and J by 4 bases, with 5 bases of the junction left unmatched. Germline V lookup: CDR1 SGHRS, CDR2 YFSETQ. Incomplete CDR3 DNA: TGCGCCAGCAGCTTGTCTGGGACAGGGTCCACTGAA. As protein: CASSLSGTGSTE. In full, the CDR3 is CASSLSGTGSTEAFF.

Concerning this clone itself: Coverage ceases 3 residues before the CDR3 finishes, and the germline J gene fills in the end. V usage is TRBV7-9 and J usage is TRBJ1-1; 7 bases map to TRBD1. This CDR3 has 13 residues. The ends lost 4 bases at V and 5 bases at J; junction bases unmatched: 4. Looked up from germline, CDR1 is SEHNR and CDR2 is FQNEAQ (reference sequence). The DNA read from the CDR3 is TGTGCCAGCAGCTCAACAGGGGAAACTGAA. It translates to CASSSTGETE. The CDR3 in full is CASSSTGETEAFF. Filled out from reference TRBV7-9 and TRBJ1-1, the complete variable domain reads DTGVSQNPRHKITKRGQNVTFRCDPISEHNRLYWYRQTLGQGPEFLTYFQNEAQLEKSRLLSDRFSAERPKGSFSTLEIQRTEQGDSAMYLCASSSTGETEAFFGQGTRLTVV.

Regarding this clone: The read ends 3 residues before the CDR3 terminus; that terminus is restored from the germline J gene. The rearrangement links TRBV2 to TRBJ2-3; possibly TRBD1 for D (5 bases). This CDR3 is built from 16 residues. Germline lookup yields CDR1 SNHLY and CDR2 FYNNEI. Between the trimmed V and J ends, which lost 3 bases and 4 bases, there was a span of 17 bases. CDR3 DNA (partial): TGTGCCAGCAGTGAGTCCACAGGAATTGGCGCAGATACG. Protein product: CASSESTGIGADT. The whole CDR3 protein is CASSESTGIGADTQYF.

Details on this clone: The read terminates 3 residues ahead of where the CDR3 ends, so the germline J gene completes it. This chain uses TRBV19 with TRBJ2-2, with TRBD2 identical over 9 bases. V gave up 10 bases and J gave up 4 bases; unmatched junction bases: 10. Germline CDR1 LNHDA, CDR2 SQIVND (reference sequence). The CDR3 has 15 residues. CDR3 sequence: CATGVAGVGTGELFF. The DNA read from the CDR3 is TGTGCCACTGGAGTAGCGGGAGTGGGCACCGGGGAG.

CDR3 in amino acids: CASSSSGGNEKLFF. Incomplete CDR3 DNA: TGTGCCAGCAGTTCTTCAGGGGGTAATGAAAAA. V usage is TRBV6-2 or TRBV6-3 and J usage is TRBJ1-4; 7 bases line up with TRBD1. Read sequence stops 3 residues before the CDR3 end, and the germline J gene provides the missing end. The CDR3 covers 14 residues. Germline-derived CDR1 and CDR2 are MNHEY and SVGEGT. Trimming cost V 4 bases and J 4 bases; bases outside gene matches: 3.

The sequenced part of the CDR3 DNA is TGTGCCAGCAGCCAAGGAAGGGCGGGGACTAGCGGGAGGAATGAG. Translated: CASSQGRAGTSGRNE. The full CDR3 protein reads CASSQGRAGTSGRNEQFF. The chain uses TRBV4-2 and TRBJ2-1; TRBD2 matches 15 bases. The read halts 3 residues ahead of the CDR3 end, with the missing end drawn from the germline J gene. CDR3 length: 18 residues. CDR1 LGHNA and CDR2 YNFKEQ come from the germline V gene. Trimming removed 1 base from V and 7 bases from J; junction bases left unmatched: 8.

In regard to this clone: The CDR3 end is not reached by the read, which stops 3 residues before it; the germline J gene fills it in. V usage is TRBV6-7 and J usage is TRBJ2-3; no clear D. TRBV6-7 is identified as an open reading frame with a role that is uncertain. The CDR3 extends over 14 amino acids. V shed 0 bases and J shed 6 bases, with 10 bases lying between them. The CDR3 loop is CASSYSIGWDTQYF. The covered CDR3 bases are TGTGCCAGCAGTTACTCCATAGGGTGGGATACG.

Comment on this clone: The read ends 3 residues early relative to the CDR3; the germline J gene fills the gap. The chain employs TRBV6-1 and TRBJ2-1; no firm D call. The CDR3 has 13 amino acids. V shed 2 bases and J shed 8 bases, with 10 bases lying between them. Per germline, CDR1 MNHNS and CDR2 SASEGT. The CDR3 region is CASSEFSIDEQFF. The CDR3 DNA, read in part, is TGTGCCAGCAGTGAATTCTCTATCGATGAG.